The count of the clone carrying this T cell receptor beta chain is one. The antigen remains unidentified. Here the CDR3 omits its conserved ending phenylalanine or tryptophan, so a read error is the likely source. These data originate in a study of blood T cells in healthy people across ages. Overall study results and limits: A greater number of naive CD4+ cells and higher diversity distinguished long-lived donors from aged donors. Donor CMV status was unknown, possibly confounding expanded clonotype changes. Measured against age, TCR beta diversity per million T cells decreased in a roughly linear manner.

Germline V gives CDR1 SGHRS, CDR2 YFSETQ. V shed 4 bases, J shed 7 bases, and the junction held 8 bases outside the gene matches. The CDR3 is 15 residues long. A second about 6 to 12 cycle PCR used barcoded and J-beta primers. Each cDNA molecule carried a tag from a template-switch adaptor that contained 12 random nucleotides. A single record per CDR3 protein comes from TCRdb applying MiXCR to the 5' RACE reads. The data contain 1.5 million to 2 million distinct CDR3 sequences, around 42% of them singletons. The V and J genes are TRBV5-1 and TRBJ2-4; 10 nucleotides line up with TRBD2. The TCR was taken from a human donor in good health. The material sequenced was blood. CDR3 coding DNA: TGCGCCAGCAGCGTGGATAGCGGGGGGCACAACATTCAGTACGTC. This sequence encodes CASSVDSGGHNIQYV.